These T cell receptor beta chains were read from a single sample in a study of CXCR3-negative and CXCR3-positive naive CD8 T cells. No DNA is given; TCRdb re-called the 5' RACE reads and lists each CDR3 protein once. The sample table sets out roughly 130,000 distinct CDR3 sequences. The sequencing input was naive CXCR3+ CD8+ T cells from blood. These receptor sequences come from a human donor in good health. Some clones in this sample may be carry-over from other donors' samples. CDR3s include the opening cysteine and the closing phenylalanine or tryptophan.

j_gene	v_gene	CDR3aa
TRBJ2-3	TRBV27	CASSFIVGTDTQYF
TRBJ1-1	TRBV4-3	CASSESQGMNTEASF
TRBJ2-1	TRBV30	CAWSVSGLDEQFF
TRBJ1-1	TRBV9	CASSVSGTGNTEAFF
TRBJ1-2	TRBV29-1	CSEGAMDGYTF
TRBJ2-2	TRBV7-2	CASSFWAGEDTGELFF
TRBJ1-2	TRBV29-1	CSVDVGAGGRPSYGYTF
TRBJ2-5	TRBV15	CATSSWDGETQYF
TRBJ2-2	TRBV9	CASSGISPAGGELFF
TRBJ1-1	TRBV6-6	CASTVANTEAFF
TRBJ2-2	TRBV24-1	CATSDIGTGTGELFF
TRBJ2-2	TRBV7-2	CASSLGSTTGELFF
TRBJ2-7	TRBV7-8	CASSLEGRPSYEQYF
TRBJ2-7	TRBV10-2	CASSYSGRFYEQYF
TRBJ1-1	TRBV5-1	CASSPLGESDTEAFF
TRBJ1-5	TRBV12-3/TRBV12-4	CASSLYGTVNQPQHF
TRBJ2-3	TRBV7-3	CASSSGTSGGITDTQYF
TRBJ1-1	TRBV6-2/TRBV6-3	CASSADRRGTEAFF
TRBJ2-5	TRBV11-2	CASSLVRPGGGMEETQYF
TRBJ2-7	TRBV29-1	CSVGDSYEQYF
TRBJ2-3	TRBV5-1	CASSGGTSGSTDTQYF
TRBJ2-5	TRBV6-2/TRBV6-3	CASAERSGETQYF
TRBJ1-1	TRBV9	CASSVGGQNTEAFF
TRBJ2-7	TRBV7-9	CASSSPPSGYYEQYF
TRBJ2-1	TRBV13	CASSGRDLTYNEQFF
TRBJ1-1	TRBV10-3	CDIRTGPNTEAFF
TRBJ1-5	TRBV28	CASSTRRYSNQPQHF
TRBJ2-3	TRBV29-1	CSVEEWGRTWGGSKAEDTQYF
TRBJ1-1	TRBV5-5	CASSLDIENTEAFF
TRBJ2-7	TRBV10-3	CAISEDRAPGKYF
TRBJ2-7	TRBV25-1	CASSEGGRLNEQYF
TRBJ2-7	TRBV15	CATSRDRFDEQYF
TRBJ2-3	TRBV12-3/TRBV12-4	CASSYVPNLAEDTQYF